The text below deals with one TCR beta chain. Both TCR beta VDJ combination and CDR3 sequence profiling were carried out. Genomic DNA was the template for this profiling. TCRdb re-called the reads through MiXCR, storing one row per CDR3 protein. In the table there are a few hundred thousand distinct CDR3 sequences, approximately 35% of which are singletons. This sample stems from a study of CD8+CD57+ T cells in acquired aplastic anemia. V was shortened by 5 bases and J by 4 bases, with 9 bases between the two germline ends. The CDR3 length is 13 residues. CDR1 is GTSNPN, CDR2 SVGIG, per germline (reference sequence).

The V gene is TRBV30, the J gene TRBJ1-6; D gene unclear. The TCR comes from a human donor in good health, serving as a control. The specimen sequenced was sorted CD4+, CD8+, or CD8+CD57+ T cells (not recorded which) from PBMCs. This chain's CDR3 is CAWGWTYNSPLHF. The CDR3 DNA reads TGTGCCTGGGGCTGGACGTATAATTCACCCCTCCACTTT.